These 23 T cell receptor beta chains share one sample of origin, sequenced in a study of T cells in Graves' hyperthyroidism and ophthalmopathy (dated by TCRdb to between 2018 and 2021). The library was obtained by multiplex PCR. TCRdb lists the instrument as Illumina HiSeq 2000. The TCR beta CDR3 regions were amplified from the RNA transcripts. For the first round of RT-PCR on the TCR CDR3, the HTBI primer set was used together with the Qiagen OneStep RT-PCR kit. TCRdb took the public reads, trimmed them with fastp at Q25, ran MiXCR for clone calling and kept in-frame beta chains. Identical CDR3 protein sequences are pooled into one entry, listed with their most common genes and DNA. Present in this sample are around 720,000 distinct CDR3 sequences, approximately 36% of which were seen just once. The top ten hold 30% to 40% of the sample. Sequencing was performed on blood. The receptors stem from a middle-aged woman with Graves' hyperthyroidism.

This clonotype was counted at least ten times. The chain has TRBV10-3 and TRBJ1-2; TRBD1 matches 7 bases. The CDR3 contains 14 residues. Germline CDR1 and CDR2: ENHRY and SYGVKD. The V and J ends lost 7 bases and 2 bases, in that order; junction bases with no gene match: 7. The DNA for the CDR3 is TGTGCCATCAAGCCAGAGGGACAGAACTATGGCTACACCTTC. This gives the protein CAIKPEGQNYGYTF.

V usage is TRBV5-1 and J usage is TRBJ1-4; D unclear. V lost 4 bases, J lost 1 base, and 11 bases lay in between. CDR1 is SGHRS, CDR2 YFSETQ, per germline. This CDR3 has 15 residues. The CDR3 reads CASSQIQLTNEKLFF. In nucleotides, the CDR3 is TGCGCCAGCAGCCAAATACAGTTAACTAATGAAAAACTGTTTTTT. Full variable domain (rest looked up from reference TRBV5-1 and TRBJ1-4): KAGVTQTPRYLIKTRGQQVTLSCSPISGHRSVSWYQQTPGQGLQFLFEYFSETQRNKGNFPGRFSGRQFSNSRSEMNVSTLELGDSALYLCASSQIQLTNEKLFFGSGTQLSVL.

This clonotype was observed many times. In DNA form, the CDR3 reads TGCAGTGCCGCACCAGGTATCTACGAGCAGTACTTC. Protein product: CSAAPGIYEQYF. V and J are TRBV20-1 and TRBJ2-7; D not certain. The CDR3 runs to 12 residues. Germline values: CDR1 DFQATT, CDR2 SNEGSKA (reference sequence). Trimming shortened V by 6 bases and J by 3 bases, and 12 bases separated the two germline ends.

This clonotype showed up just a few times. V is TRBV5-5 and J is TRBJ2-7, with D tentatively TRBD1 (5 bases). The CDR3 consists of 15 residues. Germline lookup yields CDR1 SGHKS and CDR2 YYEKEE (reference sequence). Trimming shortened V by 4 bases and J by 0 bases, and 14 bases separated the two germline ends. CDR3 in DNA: TGTGCCAGCAGCCAAACAGGTTTGATCTCCTACGAGCAGTACTTC. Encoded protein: CASSQTGLISYEQYF.

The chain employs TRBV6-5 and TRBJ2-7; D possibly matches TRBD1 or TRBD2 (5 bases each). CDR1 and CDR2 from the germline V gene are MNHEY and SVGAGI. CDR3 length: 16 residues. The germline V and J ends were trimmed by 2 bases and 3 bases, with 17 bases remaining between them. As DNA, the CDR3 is TGTGCCAGCAGTTACGGCGCCAGGGACGTTATCTACGAGCAGTACTTC. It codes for CASSYGARDVIYEQYF.

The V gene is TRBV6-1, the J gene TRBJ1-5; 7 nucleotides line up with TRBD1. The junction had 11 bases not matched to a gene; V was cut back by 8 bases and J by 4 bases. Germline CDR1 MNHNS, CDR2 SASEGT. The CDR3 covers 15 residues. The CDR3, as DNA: TGTGCCAGCTCACCACGACAGGGCACGAATCAGCCCCAGCATTTT. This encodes CASSPRQGTNQPQHF.

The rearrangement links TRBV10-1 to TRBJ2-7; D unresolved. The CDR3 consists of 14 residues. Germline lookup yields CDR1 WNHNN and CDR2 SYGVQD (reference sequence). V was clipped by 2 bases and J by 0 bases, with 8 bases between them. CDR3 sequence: CASSETRSSYEQYF. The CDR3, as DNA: TGCGCCAGCAGTGAGACAAGAAGCTCCTACGAGCAGTACTTC.

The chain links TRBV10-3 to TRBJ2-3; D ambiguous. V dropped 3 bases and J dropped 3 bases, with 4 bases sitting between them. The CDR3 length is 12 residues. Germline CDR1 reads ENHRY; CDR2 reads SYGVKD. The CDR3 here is CAISDYTDTQYF. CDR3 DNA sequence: TGTGCCATCAGTGACTATACAGATACGCAGTATTTT.

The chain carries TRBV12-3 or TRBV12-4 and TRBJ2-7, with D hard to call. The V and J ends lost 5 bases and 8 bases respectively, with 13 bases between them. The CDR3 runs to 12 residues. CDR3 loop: CASSIGLVKQYF. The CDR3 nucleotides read TGTGCCAGCAGTATCGGCTTGGTCAAGCAGTACTTC.

DNA for the CDR3: TGTGCCAGCACCCCCCTTGGGCGGAGTAACTATGGCTACACCTTC. Protein product: CASTPLGRSNYGYTF. The chain employs TRBV14 and TRBJ1-2, with D uncertain. V was shortened by 7 bases and J by 1 base, with 16 bases between the two germline ends. CDR1 is SGHDN and CDR2 is FVKESK in the germline V gene. The CDR3 runs to 15 residues. The full variable domain, with the rest looked up from reference TRBV14 and TRBJ1-2, is EAGVTQFPSHSVIEKGQTVTLRCDPISGHDNLYWYRRVMGKEIKFLLHFVKESKQDESGMPNNRFLAERTGGTYSTLKVQPAELEDSGVYFCASTPLGRSNYGYTFGSGTRLTVV.

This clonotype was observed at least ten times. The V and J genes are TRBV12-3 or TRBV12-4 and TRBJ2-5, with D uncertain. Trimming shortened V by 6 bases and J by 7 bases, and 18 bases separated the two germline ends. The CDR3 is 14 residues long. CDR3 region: CASSQDGYERTQYF. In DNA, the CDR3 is TGTGCCAGCAGCCAGGACGGTTATGAGAGGACCCAGTACTTC.

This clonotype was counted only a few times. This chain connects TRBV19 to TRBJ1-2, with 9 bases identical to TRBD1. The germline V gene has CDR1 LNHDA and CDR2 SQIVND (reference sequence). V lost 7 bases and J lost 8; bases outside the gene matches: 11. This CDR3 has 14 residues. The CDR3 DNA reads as TGTGCCAGTATCCCGGGACAGGGAGTTGGAGGCTACACCTTC. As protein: CASIPGQGVGGYTF.

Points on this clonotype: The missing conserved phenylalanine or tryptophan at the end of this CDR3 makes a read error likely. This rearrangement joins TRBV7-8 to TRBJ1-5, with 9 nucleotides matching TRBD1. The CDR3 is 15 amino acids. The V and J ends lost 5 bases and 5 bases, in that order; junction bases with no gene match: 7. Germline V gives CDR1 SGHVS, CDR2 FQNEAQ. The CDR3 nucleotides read TGTGCCAGCAGCCAAACCGGGACAGGGCATCAGCCCCAGCATCTT. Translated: CASSQTGTGHQPQHL.

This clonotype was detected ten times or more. CDR3 residues: CASSYRDEKLFF. In nucleotides, the CDR3 is TGTGCCAGCAGCTACAGGGATGAAAAACTGTTTTTT. The gene calls are TRBV6-5 and TRBJ1-4; tentatively, D is TRBD1 (6 bases). V lost 6 bases, J lost 6 bases, and 8 bases lay in between. Germline lookup yields CDR1 MNHEY and CDR2 SVGAGI. There are 12 residues in the CDR3.

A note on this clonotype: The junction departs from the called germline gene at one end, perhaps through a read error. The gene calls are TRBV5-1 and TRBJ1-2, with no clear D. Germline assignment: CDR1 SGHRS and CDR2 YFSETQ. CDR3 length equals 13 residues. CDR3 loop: CASSYRSDYGYAF. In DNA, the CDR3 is TGCGCCAGCAGCTACAGATCGGACTATGGCTACGCCTTC.

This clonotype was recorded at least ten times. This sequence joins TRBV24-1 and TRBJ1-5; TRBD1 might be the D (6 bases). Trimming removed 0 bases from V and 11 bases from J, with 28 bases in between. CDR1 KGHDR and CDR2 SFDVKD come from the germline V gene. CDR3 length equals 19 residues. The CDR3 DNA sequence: TGTGCCACCAGTGATTTGCATTTCTCGGAGGGGGGGTGGGGATCGACCCAGCATTTT. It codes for CATSDLHFSEGGWGSTQHF.

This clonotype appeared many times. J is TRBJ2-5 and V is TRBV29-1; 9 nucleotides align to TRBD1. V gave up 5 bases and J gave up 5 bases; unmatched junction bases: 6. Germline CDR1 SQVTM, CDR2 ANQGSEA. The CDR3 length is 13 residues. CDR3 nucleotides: TGCAGCGTTATACAGGGGGCAGGGGAGACCCAGTACTTC. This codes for CSVIQGAGETQYF.

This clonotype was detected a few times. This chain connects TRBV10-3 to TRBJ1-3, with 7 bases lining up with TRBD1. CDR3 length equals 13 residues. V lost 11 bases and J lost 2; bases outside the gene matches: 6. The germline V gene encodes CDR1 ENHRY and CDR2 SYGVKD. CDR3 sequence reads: CAVDREPGNTIYF. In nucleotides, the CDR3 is TGTGCCGTAGACAGGGAGCCTGGAAACACCATATATTTT.

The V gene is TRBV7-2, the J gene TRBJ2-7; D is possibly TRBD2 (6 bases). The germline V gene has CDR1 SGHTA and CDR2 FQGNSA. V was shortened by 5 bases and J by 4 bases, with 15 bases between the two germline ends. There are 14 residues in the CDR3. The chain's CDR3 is CASSRRDLLYEQYF. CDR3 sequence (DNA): TGTGCCAGCAGCCGAAGGGACTTGTTATACGAGCAGTACTTC.

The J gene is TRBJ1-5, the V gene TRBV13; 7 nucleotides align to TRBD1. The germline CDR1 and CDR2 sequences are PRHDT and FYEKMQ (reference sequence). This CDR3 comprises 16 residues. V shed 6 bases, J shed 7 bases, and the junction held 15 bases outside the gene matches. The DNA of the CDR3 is TGTGCCAGCAGTCCACTCTACAGGGGTGGCTACCAGCCCCAGCATTTT. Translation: CASSPLYRGGYQPQHF.

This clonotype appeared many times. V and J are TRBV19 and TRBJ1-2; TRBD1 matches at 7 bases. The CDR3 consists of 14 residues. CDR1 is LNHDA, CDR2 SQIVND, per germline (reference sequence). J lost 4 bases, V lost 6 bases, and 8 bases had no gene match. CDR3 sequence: CASSLRTGSYGYTF. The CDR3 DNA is TGTGCCAGTAGCTTAAGGACAGGTAGCTATGGCTACACCTTC.

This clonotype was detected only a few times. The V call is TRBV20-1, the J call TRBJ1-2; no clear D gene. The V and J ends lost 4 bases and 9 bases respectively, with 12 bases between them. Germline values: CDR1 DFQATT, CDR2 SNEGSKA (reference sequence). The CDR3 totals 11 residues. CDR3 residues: CSATKITSYTF. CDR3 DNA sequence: TGCAGTGCTACCAAAATCACAAGCTACACCTTC.

CDR3 sequence (DNA): TGTGCCAGCAGCGCTTCCGGGACAGGGGGTGTGGAAAAACTGTTTTTT. It codes for CASSASGTGGVEKLFF. The chain employs TRBV9 and TRBJ1-4, with TRBD1 identical over 11 bases. CDR3 length: 16 amino acids. Germline V gene lookup returns CDR1 SGDLS and CDR2 YYNGEE. J was trimmed by 8 bases and V by 3 bases; bases with no gene match: 9.